This T cell receptor beta chain was sequenced in a study of cytomegalovirus exposure and HLA in healthy donors. Broader study findings: Most CMV-associated TCR beta chains appeared HLA-restricted in a later analysis.

It was with 60 Vbeta and 13 Jbeta primers that the PCR ran. Clones were read by immunoSEQ multiplex PCR, and TCRdb kept only the in-frame ones, dropping some. The repertoire has about 120,000 clones, 65% to 85% of them found once; the top ten carry approximately 3%. In the case of this clone: Antigen: not known.

The germline V gene encodes CDR1 SNHLY and CDR2 FYNNEI. The CDR3 consists of 11 residues. V was shortened by 1 base and J by 5 bases, with 3 bases between the two germline ends. Healthy bone marrow donors made up the donors. The sample consisted of PBMCs. The receptor's source is a woman aged 35 to 49 in good health and CMV-seropositive. The genes are TRBV2 and TRBJ2-7; D is uncertain. The CDR3 region has the DNA TGTGCCAGCAGTGAAGAGCACGAGCAGTACTTC. Translated, it gives CASSEEHEQYF. Full variable domain (missing parts from reference TRBV2 and TRBJ2-7): EPEVTQTPSHQVTQMGQEVILRCVPISNHLYFYWYRQILGQKVEFLVSFYNNEISEKSEIFDDQFSVERPDGSNFTLKIRSTKLEDSAMYFCASSEEHEQYFGPGTRLTVT.